These 27 T cell receptor beta chains were sequenced from one sample in a study of CXCR3-negative and CXCR3-positive naive CD8 T cells. General study results and limits: CXCR3-positive naive cells carried more hydrophobic TRB CDR3s than CXCR3-negative naive cells did.

These receptors have no identified antigens. Each TRB cDNA library was prepared by 5' RACE (with UMI labels). TCRdb reprocessed the 5' RACE reads and reports one entry per CDR3 protein, with no DNA. The table lists tens of thousands of distinct CDR3 sequences. Sequencing input: naive CXCR3+ CD8+ T cells from blood. As for subset: CD45RO-CCR7+CD27+CD95- naive CD8+ T cells expressing CXCR3 (TNR3+). These receptor sequences come from a human donor in good health. Some clones in this sample may be carry-over from other donors' samples.

V gene TRBV7-3 combines with J gene TRBJ2-7; the TCRdb call, TRBD1, lacks DNA for checking. Germline loops: CDR1 SGHTA, CDR2 FQGTGA. The CDR3 has 13 amino acids. The CDR3 region is CASRTGAVIEQYF.

The V and J genes are TRBV7-6 and TRBJ2-7; TCRdb's assignment of TRBD1 cannot be checked, as there is no DNA. The CDR3 spans 15 residues. Germline CDR1 and CDR2: SGHVS and FNYEAQ. The CDR3 region is CASSLSTGGGSEQYF.

The chain is built from TRBV20-1 and TRBJ2-7. Germline lookup yields CDR1 DFQATT and CDR2 SNEGSKA (reference sequence). The CDR3 loop spans 13 amino acids. Here the CDR3 reads CSALEVVTYEQYF.

The chain carries TRBV7-9 and TRBJ1-2; TCRdb names TRBD1, which stays unverified in the absence of DNA. Looked up from germline, CDR1 is SEHNR and CDR2 is FQNEAQ (reference sequence). The CDR3 extends over 14 amino acids. The CDR3: CASSFDRAIYGYTF.

The genes are TRBV7-9 and TRBJ2-1. Germline V gene sequence: CDR1 SEHNR, CDR2 FQNEAQ (reference sequence). CDR3 length equals 13 residues. CDR3: CASSLGVSNEQFF.

This rearrangement joins TRBV4-1 to TRBJ2-7. Germline CDR1 reads MGHRA; CDR2 reads YSYEKL. This CDR3 spans 11 amino acids. CDR3 loop: CASSQDYEQYF.

The V gene is TRBV6-2 or TRBV6-3, the J gene TRBJ2-1; TCRdb gives TRBD2 as the D gene, but with no DNA this cannot be confirmed. The CDR3 is 13 residues long. Germline V gene sequence: CDR1 MNHEY, CDR2 SVGEGT. CDR3 residues: CASSYPGTDEQFF.

The genes are TRBV7-2 and TRBJ2-7; the D call of TRBD2 rests on TCRdb alone, since no DNA is present to check it. Germline V gene sequence: CDR1 SGHTA, CDR2 FQGNSA. This CDR3 contains 14 residues. CDR3 loop: CASSLSEGPYEQYF.

The V and J genes are TRBV11-2 and TRBJ2-5; TCRdb's D call, TRBD1, is unchecked because there is no DNA. Germline V lookup: CDR1 SGHAT, CDR2 FQNNGV. The CDR3 contains 16 residues. CDR3 region: CASSEISGQGSETQYF.

The chain combines TRBV7-2 with TRBJ2-3. This CDR3 comprises 17 residues. CDR1 SGHTA and CDR2 FQGNSA come from the germline V gene. The CDR3 region is CASSLDWSPRLVDTQYF.

The chain uses TRBV28 and TRBJ2-3. Germline V gives CDR1 MDHEN, CDR2 SYDVKM. This CDR3 comprises 15 residues. CDR3 in amino acids: CASSFKRARTDTQYF.

The V call is TRBV13, the J call TRBJ2-1. Per germline, CDR1 PRHDT and CDR2 FYEKMQ (reference sequence). The CDR3 extends over 14 amino acids. The CDR3 sequence: CASSLVGDYNEQFF.

The V call is TRBV20-1, the J call TRBJ2-7; without DNA, the TCRdb call of TRBD2 cannot be checked. The CDR3 has 15 residues. Germline lookup yields CDR1 DFQATT and CDR2 SNEGSKA (reference sequence). CDR3 residues: CSARDHIAGDYEQYF.

V and J are TRBV6-5 and TRBJ1-4; TCRdb's D gene call, TRBD1, goes unchecked for lack of DNA. Germline-derived CDR1 and CDR2 are MNHEY and SVGAGI. This CDR3 has 15 amino acids. This CDR3 is CASSPRDRTHEKLFF.

The chain combines TRBV5-1 with TRBJ1-5; the D call of TRBD1 rests on TCRdb alone, since no DNA is present to check it. The CDR3 has 15 residues. Looked up from germline, CDR1 is SGHRS and CDR2 is YFSETQ. CDR3 protein: CASSLGTGEHQPQHF.

The chain carries TRBV4-3 and TRBJ2-1. The CDR3 runs to 17 residues. Germline V gene lookup returns CDR1 LGHNA and CDR2 YSLEER. The CDR3 protein is CASSPSIEGTLYNEQFF.

The V gene is TRBV6-5, the J gene TRBJ2-7; TCRdb calls TRBD2, which cannot be checked without DNA. The V gene's germline CDR1 is MNHEY and CDR2 SVGAGI. The CDR3 runs 19 residues. CDR3: CASSYLTVEGRGSLYEQYF.

This rearrangement joins TRBV28 to TRBJ2-5; the TRBD2 assignment by TCRdb is unverifiable without DNA. CDR3 size: 16 residues. The V gene's germline CDR1 is MDHEN and CDR2 SYDVKM. The CDR3 is CASSTTGTRMMETQYF.

The V gene is TRBV28, the J gene TRBJ2-7. The CDR3 has 16 residues. CDR1 is MDHEN and CDR2 is SYDVKM in the germline V gene. The CDR3 is CASSLSRQVASYEQYF.

The chain combines TRBV9 with TRBJ2-7; with no DNA, the TCRdb D assignment of TRBD1 cannot be verified. Per the germline V gene, CDR1 is SGDLS and CDR2 is YYNGEE. The CDR3 has 14 amino acids. CDR3 loop: CASSPGIQGYEQYF.

V and J are TRBV20-1 and TRBJ2-7; absent DNA, TCRdb's TRBD1 call cannot be checked. The CDR3 is 14 residues long. Germline V gene sequence: CDR1 DFQATT, CDR2 SNEGSKA (reference sequence). CDR3 loop: CSAIQGKVSYEQYF.

This CDR3 is CASSAPQWTGELFF. The chain joins TRBV9 to TRBJ2-2. The V gene's germline CDR1 is SGDLS and CDR2 YYNGEE. The CDR3 is 14 amino acids. The whole variable domain, remainder taken from reference TRBV9 and TRBJ2-2, is DSGVTQTPKHLITATGQRVTLRCSPRSGDLSVYWYQQSLDQGLQFLIQYYNGEERAKGNILERFSAQQFPDLHSELNLSSLELGDSALYFCASSAPQWTGELFFGEGSRLTVL.

The chain links TRBV29-1 to TRBJ1-1; no DNA is available, so the TRBD1 call from TCRdb remains unchecked. Germline V gives CDR1 SQVTM, CDR2 ANQGSEA. This CDR3 has 14 amino acids. This CDR3 is CSAYDLRGATEAFF. The whole variable domain, filled in from reference TRBV29-1 and TRBJ1-1, reads SAVISQKPSRDICQRGTSLTIQCQVDSQVTMMFWYRQQPGQSLTLIATANQGSEATYESGFVIDKFPISRPNLTFSTLTVSNMSPEDSSIYLCSAYDLRGATEAFFGQGTRLTVV.

The chain links TRBV7-9 to TRBJ2-5; the D call from TCRdb, TRBD1, cannot be confirmed without DNA. CDR3 length equals 13 residues. Germline CDR1 reads SEHNR; CDR2 reads FQNEAQ (reference sequence). CDR3 region: CASSAVGEETQYF.

The chain couples TRBV7-8 to TRBJ2-2; as DNA is missing, the TRBD2 call by TCRdb cannot be tested. Germline lookup yields CDR1 SGHVS and CDR2 FQNEAQ. The CDR3 extends over 15 amino acids. This chain's CDR3 is CASSHWTSGDGELFF.

The chain recombines TRBV9 with TRBJ1-1; the D call of TRBD1 rests on TCRdb alone, since no DNA is present to check it. The CDR3 extends over 14 amino acids. Per the germline V gene, CDR1 is SGDLS and CDR2 is YYNGEE. CDR3 residues: CASSAPATGTEAFF. The entire variable domain, with the rest obtained from reference TRBV9 and TRBJ1-1, is as follows: DSGVTQTPKHLITATGQRVTLRCSPRSGDLSVYWYQQSLDQGLQFLIQYYNGEERAKGNILERFSAQQFPDLHSELNLSSLELGDSALYFCASSAPATGTEAFFGQGTRLTVV.

The chain employs TRBV4-1 and TRBJ1-5; the D call of TRBD1 rests on TCRdb alone, since no DNA is present to check it. Germline V gene data show CDR1 as MGHRA and CDR2 as YSYEKL. The CDR3 is made up of 14 amino acids. This chain's CDR3 is CASSQDPRDQPQHF.